The 22 T cell receptor beta chains below come from one sample, sequenced in a study of control samples from healthy donors and cancer patients. Method: immunoSEQ multiplex PCR; TCRdb's copy keeps in-frame clones and lacks some. The data contain approximately 190,000 clones, about nine tenths of them singletons. Sequencing was done on a sample of blood. The receptors stem from a man aged 25-40 years in good health.

The chain couples TRBV30 to TRBJ1-6, with 8 bases that match TRBD1. V gave up 3 bases and J gave up 7 bases; unmatched junction bases: 11. The CDR3 is made up of 16 amino acids. Germline CDR1 GTSNPN, CDR2 SVGIG (reference sequence). The CDR3 loop is CAWRRGTGGWNSPLHF. DNA for the CDR3: TGTGCCTGGAGACGAGGGACAGGAGGATGGAATTCACCCCTCCACTTT.

The rearrangement links TRBV2 to TRBJ1-2, with D hard to call. Trimming pared 6 bases from V and 1 base from J, leaving 9 bases between. This CDR3 has 13 residues. Germline CDR1 is SNHLY and CDR2 is FYNNEI. The CDR3 coding sequence is TGTGCCAGCAGGATAGGGATTAACTATGGCTACACCTTC. It translates to CASRIGINYGYTF.

The gene calls are TRBV20-1 and TRBJ2-2, with D possibly being TRBD1 (5 bases). The CDR3 is 18 amino acids. The ends were cut back, 3 bases at V and 0 bases at J, with 20 bases in the middle. Germline lookup yields CDR1 DFQATT and CDR2 SNEGSKA (reference sequence). The CDR3 is CSASSTSGLLANTGELFF. DNA of the CDR3: TGCAGTGCTAGTTCCACTTCAGGGCTACTTGCGAACACCGGGGAGCTGTTTTTT.

Regarding this clone: A junction boundary mismatches the germline segment, possibly from a read error. The CDR3 sequence is CASTLFKGTSDTQYF. As DNA, the CDR3 is TGCGCCAGCACCTTGTTCAAAGGCACGTCTGATACGCAGTATTTT. The chain couples TRBV5-1 to TRBJ2-3; D remains ambiguous. Germline lookup yields CDR1 SGHRS and CDR2 YFSETQ. The CDR3 totals 15 residues.

This chain links TRBV6-5 with TRBJ1-3; 9 bases map to TRBD1. The CDR3 totals 15 residues. V shed 5 bases, J shed 0 bases, and the junction held 2 bases outside the gene matches. Germline CDR1 MNHEY, CDR2 SVGAGI. CDR3 amino acids: CASSRTGDSGNTIYF. CDR3 in DNA: TGTGCCAGCAGTCGGACAGGGGACTCTGGAAACACCATATATTTT.

This clone turned up a few times. J is TRBJ1-2 and V is TRBV5-6, with D possibly TRBD1 on 5 matching bases. Trimming shortened V by 5 bases and J by 4 bases, and 21 bases separated the two germline ends. The CDR3 extends over 16 amino acids. Germline loops: CDR1 SGHDT, CDR2 YYEEEE. CDR3 residues: CASRNYPVAQGYGYTF. Here the CDR3 DNA reads TGTGCCAGCAGGAACTACCCCGTGGCCCAGGGCTATGGCTACACCTTC.

The rearrangement uses TRBV4-1 and TRBJ1-6; no definite D call. Per the germline V gene, CDR1 is MGHRA and CDR2 is YSYEKL. CDR3 size: 15 residues. V was cut by 0 bases and J by 7 bases, with 10 bases left in between. The CDR3 sequence: CASSQEPLGNSPLHF. The CDR3 nucleotides read TGCGCCAGCAGCCAAGAACCCCTGGGGAATTCACCCCTCCACTTT.

The chain employs TRBV19 and TRBJ2-1, with 7 positions matching TRBD1. CDR3 size: 16 residues. Looked up from germline, CDR1 is LNHDA and CDR2 is SQIVND (reference sequence). The V and J ends lost 3 bases and 6 bases, in that order; junction bases with no gene match: 11. The CDR3 DNA sequence: TGTGCCAGTAGTATTCTTTTTCAGGACAGGAGCAATGAGCAGTTCTTC. Residues: CASSILFQDRSNEQFF.

This sequence joins TRBV10-1 and TRBJ2-1; possibly TRBD2 for D (6 bases). Germline values: CDR1 WNHNN, CDR2 SYGVQD (reference sequence). V was clipped by 4 bases and J by 0 bases, with 10 bases between them. This CDR3 contains 15 residues. The CDR3 nucleotides are TGCGCCAGCAGTGGTTCGGGGGTCTCCTACAATGAGCAGTTCTTC. Translating gives CASSGSGVSYNEQFF.

This chain uses TRBV7-8 with TRBJ1-1, with TRBD1 as a possible D gene (6 bases). Germline values: CDR1 SGHVS, CDR2 FQNEAQ. The V and J ends lost 6 bases and 2 bases respectively, with 13 bases between them. The CDR3 is 14 residues long. The CDR3 protein is CASSVPGQNTEAFF. CDR3 nucleotides: TGTGCCAGCAGTGTACCGGGACAAAACACTGAAGCTTTCTTT.

This clone has a single count. The chain recombines TRBV5-1 with TRBJ2-3, with 10 bases that match TRBD2. This CDR3 is built from 15 residues. Germline assignment: CDR1 SGHRS and CDR2 YFSETQ. The junction had 4 bases not matched to a gene; V was cut back by 4 bases and J by 2 bases. CDR3 nucleotides: TGCGCCAGCAGCCTTAGCGGGGGGCACACAGATACGCAGTATTTT. This gives the protein CASSLSGGHTDTQYF.

The rearrangement uses TRBV10-1 and TRBJ2-2, with TRBD1 matching over 9 bases. CDR1 is WNHNN, CDR2 SYGVQD, per germline (reference sequence). The CDR3 sequence is 15 residues long. The ends lost 7 bases at V and 7 bases at J; junction bases unmatched: 10. The CDR3 protein is CASTPPQGAVGELFF. The CDR3 DNA follows: TGCGCCAGCACCCCTCCACAGGGGGCTGTCGGGGAGCTGTTTTTT.

The rearrangement joins TRBV12-3 or TRBV12-4 to TRBJ2-3, with a tentative D call TRBD2 (5 bases). Trimming took 0 bases from V and 7 from J, leaving 8 bases between them. The length of the CDR3 is 13 residues. The CDR3 sequence is CASSLAGENTQYF. CDR3 sequence (DNA): TGTGCCAGCAGTTTAGCGGGAGAAAATACGCAGTATTTT.

V usage is TRBV11-3 and J usage is TRBJ1-5; 7 bases fit TRBD1. CDR3 length: 16 amino acids. Germline lookup yields CDR1 SGHNT and CDR2 YENEEA. V lost 6 bases, J lost 7 bases, and 15 bases stayed unmatched. Written as DNA, the CDR3 is TGTGCCAGCAGTTACTCGATACAGGGGCCGTGGCAGCCCCAGCATTTT. It translates to CASSYSIQGPWQPQHF.

This clone was recorded only once. V usage is TRBV5-1 and J usage is TRBJ1-1, with unresolved D. The CDR3 runs to 15 residues. CDR1 is SGHRS, CDR2 YFSETQ, per germline. The germline V and J ends were trimmed by 4 bases and 1 base, with 14 bases remaining between them. CDR3 nucleotides: TGCGCCAGCAGCCCCTCAGCGGTCGGGAACACTGAAGCTTTCTTT. Its protein is CASSPSAVGNTEAFF.

The rearrangement links TRBV11-2 to TRBJ1-5; 7 positions agree with TRBD1. This CDR3 has 15 amino acids. The junction had 10 bases not matched to a gene; V was cut back by 4 bases and J by 7 bases. Per the germline V gene, CDR1 is SGHAT and CDR2 is FQNNGV. CDR3 loop: CASSSGAGGKQPQHF. CDR3 in DNA: TGTGCCAGCAGCTCAGGTGCAGGGGGGAAACAGCCCCAGCATTTT.

This chain uses TRBV2 with TRBJ2-1; 10 nucleotides agree with TRBD1. Germline V lookup: CDR1 SNHLY, CDR2 FYNNEI. Trimming at V came to 5 bases and at J to 3 bases, leaving 1 base not matched to a gene. There are 14 residues in the CDR3. CDR3 region: CASSRTGGYNEQFF. CDR3 DNA sequence: TGTGCCAGCAGTCGGACAGGGGGCTACAATGAGCAGTTCTTC. The complete variable domain, with remaining parts taken from reference TRBV2 and TRBJ2-1, reads EPEVTQTPSHQVTQMGQEVILRCVPISNHLYFYWYRQILGQKVEFLVSFYNNEISEKSEIFDDQFSVERPDGSNFTLKIRSTKLEDSAMYFCASSRTGGYNEQFFGPGTRLTVL.

J is TRBJ1-2 and V is TRBV3-1 (or the pseudogene TRBV3-2); weak D call: TRBD1 (6 bases). Germline V gene sequence: CDR1 LGHDT, CDR2 YNNKEL (reference sequence). This CDR3 is 14 amino acids long. With 6 bases removed from V and 7 bases from J, the gap between germline ends came to 18 bases. The CDR3 DNA follows: TGTGCCAGCAGGAAAATGGGGGCTAGTGGTGGCTACACCTTC. Translated: CASRKMGASGGYTF.

The V and J genes are TRBV4-2 and TRBJ2-3, with 7 bases identical to TRBD1. J gave up 2 bases and V 8 bases, and 10 bases lay outside the gene matches. The CDR3 is made up of 15 amino acids. In germline, CDR1 is LGHNA, CDR2 YNFKEQ. This CDR3 reads CASAITGQPTDTQYF. CDR3 in DNA: TGTGCCAGCGCAATCACGGGACAGCCCACAGATACGCAGTATTTT.

Worth noting for this clone: The identical CDR3 is also encoded by other nucleotide sequences in the sample. V and J are TRBV18 and TRBJ1-2, with 7 bases lining up with TRBD1. The germline gives CDR1 KGHSH, CDR2 LQKENI. The CDR3 is made up of 13 amino acids. Losses at the gene ends were 3 bases for V and 5 bases for J; bases not matched to a gene: 3. CDR3 amino acids: CASSPGQVYGYTF. CDR3 DNA: TGTGCCAGCTCACCTGGACAGGTTTATGGCTACACCTTC. The full variable domain, with the rest looked up from reference TRBV18 and TRBJ1-2, is NAGVMQNPRHLVRRRGQEARLRCSPMKGHSHVYWYRQLPEEGLKFMVYLQKENIIDESGMPKERFSAEFPKEGPSILRIQQVVRGDSAAYFCASSPGQVYGYTFGSGTRLTVV.

This chain joins TRBV19 and TRBJ1-4; D gene uncertain. The CDR3 length is 13 residues. Germline assignment: CDR1 LNHDA and CDR2 SQIVND (reference sequence). V lost 6 bases, J lost 6 bases, and 11 bases lay in between. The CDR3 reads CASSSIGDEKLFF. Written as DNA, the CDR3 is TGTGCCAGTAGCTCCATTGGGGATGAAAAACTGTTTTTT.

The J gene is TRBJ1-1, the V gene TRBV27; D possibly corresponds to TRBD1 (6 bases). V was trimmed by 4 bases and J by 4 bases, leaving 16 bases between them. There are 15 residues in the CDR3. Germline V CDR1 and CDR2: MNHEY, SMNVEV (reference sequence). For the CDR3, the DNA is TGTGCCAGCAGTTCGCGTATCGTGGGGGCCACTGAAGCTTTCTTT. Its protein is CASSSRIVGATEAFF.